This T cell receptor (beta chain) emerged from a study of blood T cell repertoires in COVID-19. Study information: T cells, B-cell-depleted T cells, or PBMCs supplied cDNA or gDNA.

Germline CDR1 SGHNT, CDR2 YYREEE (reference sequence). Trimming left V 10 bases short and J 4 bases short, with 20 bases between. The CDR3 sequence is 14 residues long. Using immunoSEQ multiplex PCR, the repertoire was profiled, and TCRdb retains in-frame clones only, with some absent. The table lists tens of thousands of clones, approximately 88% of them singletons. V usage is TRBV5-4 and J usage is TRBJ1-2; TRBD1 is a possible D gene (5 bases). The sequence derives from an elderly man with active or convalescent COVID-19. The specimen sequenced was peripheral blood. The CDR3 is CAYEVRGMSYGYTF. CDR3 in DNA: TGTGCCTACGAAGTCCGGGGGATGAGCTATGGCTACACCTTC.